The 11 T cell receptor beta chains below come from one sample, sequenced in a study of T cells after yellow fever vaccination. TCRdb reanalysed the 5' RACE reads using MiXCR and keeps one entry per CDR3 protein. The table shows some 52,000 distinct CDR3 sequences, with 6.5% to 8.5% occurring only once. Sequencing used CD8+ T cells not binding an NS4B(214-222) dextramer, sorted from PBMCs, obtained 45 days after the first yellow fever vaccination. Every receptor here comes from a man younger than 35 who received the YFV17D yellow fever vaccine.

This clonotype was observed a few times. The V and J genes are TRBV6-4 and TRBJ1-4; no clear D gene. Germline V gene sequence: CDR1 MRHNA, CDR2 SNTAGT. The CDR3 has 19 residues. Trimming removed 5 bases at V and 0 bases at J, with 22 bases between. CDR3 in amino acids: CASSPRMLLTGATNEKLFF. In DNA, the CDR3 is TGTGCCAGCAGTCCCAGGATGTTATTAACCGGGGCAACTAATGAAAAACTGTTTTTT.

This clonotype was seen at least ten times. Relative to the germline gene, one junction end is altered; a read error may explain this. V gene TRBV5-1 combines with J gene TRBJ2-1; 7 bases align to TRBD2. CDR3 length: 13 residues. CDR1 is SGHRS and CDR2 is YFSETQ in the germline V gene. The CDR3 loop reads CASSATSYHEQFF. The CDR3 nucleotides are TGCGCCAGCAGCGCGACTAGCTACCATGAGCAGTTCTTC.

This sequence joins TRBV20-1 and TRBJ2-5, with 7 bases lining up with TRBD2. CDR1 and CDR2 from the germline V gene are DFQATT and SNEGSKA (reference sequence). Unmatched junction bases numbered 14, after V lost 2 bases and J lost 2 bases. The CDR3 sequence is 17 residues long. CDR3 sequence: CSARPFRGEGPQETQYF. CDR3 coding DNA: TGCAGTGCTAGACCCTTTCGCGGGGAGGGGCCTCAAGAGACCCAGTACTTC.

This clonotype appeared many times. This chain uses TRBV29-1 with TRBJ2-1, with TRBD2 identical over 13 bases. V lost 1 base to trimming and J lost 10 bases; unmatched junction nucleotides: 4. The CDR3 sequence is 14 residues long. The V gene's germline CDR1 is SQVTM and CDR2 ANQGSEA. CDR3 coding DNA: TGCAGCGTTGAAGGACTAGCGGGGGGTACGGAGCAGTTCTTC. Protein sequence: CSVEGLAGGTEQFF.

The CDR3 is CASSPSGVEINTGELFF. The CDR3 bases are TGTGCCAGCAGTCCCTCAGGGGTGGAGATCAACACCGGGGAGCTGTTTTTT. The chain recombines TRBV12-3 or TRBV12-4 with TRBJ2-2; weak D call: TRBD1 (6 bases). The CDR3 covers 17 residues. V was clipped by 5 bases and J by 2 bases, with 18 bases between them.

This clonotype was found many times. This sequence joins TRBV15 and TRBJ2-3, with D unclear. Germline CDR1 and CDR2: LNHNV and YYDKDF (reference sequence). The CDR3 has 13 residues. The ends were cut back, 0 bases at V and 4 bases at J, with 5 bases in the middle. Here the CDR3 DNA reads TGTGCCACCAGCAGAGATGGGGCAGATACGCAGTATTTT. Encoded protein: CATSRDGADTQYF.

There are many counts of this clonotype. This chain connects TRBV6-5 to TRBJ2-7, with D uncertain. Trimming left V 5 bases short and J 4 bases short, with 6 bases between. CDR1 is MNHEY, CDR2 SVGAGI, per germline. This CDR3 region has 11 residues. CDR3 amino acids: CASSDGYEQYV. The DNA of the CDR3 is TGTGCCAGCAGTGACGGATACGAGCAGTACGTC.

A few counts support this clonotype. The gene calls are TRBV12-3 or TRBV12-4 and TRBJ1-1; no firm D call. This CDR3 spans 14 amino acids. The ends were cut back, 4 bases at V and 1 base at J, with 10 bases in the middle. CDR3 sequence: CASSSRASNTEAFF. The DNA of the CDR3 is TGTGCCAGCAGTTCCCGGGCCTCGAACACTGAAGCTTTCTTT.

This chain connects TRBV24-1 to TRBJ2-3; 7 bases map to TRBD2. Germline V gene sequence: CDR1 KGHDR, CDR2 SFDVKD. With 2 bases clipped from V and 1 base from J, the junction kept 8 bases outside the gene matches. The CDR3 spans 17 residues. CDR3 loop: CATSDSGRGIGTDTQYF. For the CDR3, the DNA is TGTGCCACCAGTGATTCCGGGCGGGGGATCGGCACAGATACGCAGTATTTT.

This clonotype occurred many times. The CDR3 spells CASSTRSQGYEQYV. CDR3 nucleotides: TGTGCCAGCAGTACGAGAAGTCAGGGGTACGAGCAGTACGTC. The chain is built from TRBV6-2 or TRBV6-3 and TRBJ2-7; TRBD1 might be the D (6 bases). V lost 5 bases, J lost 4 bases, and 15 bases lay in between. The germline V gene has CDR1 MNHEY and CDR2 SVGEGT. This CDR3 contains 14 residues.

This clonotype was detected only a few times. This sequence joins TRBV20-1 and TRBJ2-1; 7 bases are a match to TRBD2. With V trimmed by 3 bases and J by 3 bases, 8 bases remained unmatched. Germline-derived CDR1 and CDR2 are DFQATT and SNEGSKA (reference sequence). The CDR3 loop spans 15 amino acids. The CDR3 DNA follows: TGCAGTGCTAGCGACTACGCGGGGGACTACAATGAGCAGTTCTTC. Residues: CSASDYAGDYNEQFF.